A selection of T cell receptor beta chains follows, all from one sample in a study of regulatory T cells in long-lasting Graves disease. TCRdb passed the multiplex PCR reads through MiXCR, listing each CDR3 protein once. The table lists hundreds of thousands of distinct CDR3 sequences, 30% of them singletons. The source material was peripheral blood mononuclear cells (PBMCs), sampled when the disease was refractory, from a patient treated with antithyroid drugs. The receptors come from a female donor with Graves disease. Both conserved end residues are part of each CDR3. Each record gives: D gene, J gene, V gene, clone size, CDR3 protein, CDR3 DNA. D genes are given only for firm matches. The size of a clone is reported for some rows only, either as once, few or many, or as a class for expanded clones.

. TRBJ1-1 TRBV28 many CASPPHSTGPMNTEAFF TGTGCCAGTCCTCCCCATTCGACAGGCCCCATGAACACTGAAGCTTTCTTT
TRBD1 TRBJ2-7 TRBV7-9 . CASSVTGGNYEQYF TGTGCCAGCAGCGTTACAGGGGGGAACTACGAGCAGTACTTC
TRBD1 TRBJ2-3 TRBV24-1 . CATAVSGTGSTDTQYF TGTGCCACCGCGGTCTCCGGGACAGGGTCCACAGATACGCAGTATTTT
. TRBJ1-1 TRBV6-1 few CASSEDPGMDTEAFF TGTGCCAGCAGTGAAGATCCAGGGATGGACACTGAAGCTTTCTTT
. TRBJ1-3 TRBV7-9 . CASSTGLAGNTIYF TGTGCCAGCAGCACAGGGTTGGCTGGAAACACCATATATTTT
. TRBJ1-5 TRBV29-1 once CSVGRDPNQPQHF TGCAGCGTGGGCAGGGATCCCAATCAGCCCCAGCATTTT
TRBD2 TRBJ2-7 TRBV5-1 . CASSSSGTGRTSGNHEQYF TGCGCCAGCAGCTCTTCCGGGACAGGGCGGACTAGCGGGAATCACGAGCAGTACTTC
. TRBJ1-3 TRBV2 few CASSYGQTGNTIYF TGTGCCAGCAGCTACGGACAAACTGGAAACACCATATATTTT
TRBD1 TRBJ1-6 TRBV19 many CASSRDRNSPLHF TGTGCCAGCAGCCGGGACAGAAATTCACCCCTCCACTTT
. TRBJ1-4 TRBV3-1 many CASSPPPGSLREKLFF TGTGCCAGCAGCCCCCCTCCAGGAAGTCTTCGTGAAAAACTGTTTTTT
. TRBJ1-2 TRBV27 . CASRPTFLGVYGYTF TGTGCCAGCAGACCCACTTTTTTGGGGGTCTATGGCTACACCTTC
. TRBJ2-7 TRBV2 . CASNNLGGLHEQYF TGTGCCAGCAATAATTTAGGGGGTCTCCACGAGCAGTACTTC
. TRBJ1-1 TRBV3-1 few CASSQRRPGMNTEAFF TGTGCCAGCAGCCAACGTCGCCCGGGCATGAACACTGAAGCTTTCTTT
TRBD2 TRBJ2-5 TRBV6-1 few CASTDREGRETQYF TGTGCCAGCACTGATAGGGAGGGGCGCGAGACCCAGTACTTC
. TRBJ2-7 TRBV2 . CASSEGIPYEQYF TGTGCCAGCAGTGAGGGTATCCCCTACGAGCAGTACTTC
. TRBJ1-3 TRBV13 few CASSWGGQSFSGNTIYF TGTGCCAGCAGCTGGGGAGGACAGAGCTTCTCTGGAAACACCATATATTTT
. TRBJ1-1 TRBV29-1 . CSVGPAPEAFF TGCAGCGTTGGGCCAGCTCCTGAAGCTTTCTTT
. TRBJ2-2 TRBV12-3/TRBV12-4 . CASRHRSTGAGELFF TGTGCCAGCAGACACAGGTCCACAGGCGCCGGGGAGCTGTTTTTT
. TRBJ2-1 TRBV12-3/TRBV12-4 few CASSLAGNYNEQFF TGTGCCAGCAGTTTAGCAGGGAACTACAATGAGCAGTTCTTC
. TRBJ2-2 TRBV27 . CASSFNYETTGELFF TGTGCCAGCAGTTTTAACTACGAAACGACCGGGGAGCTGTTTTTT
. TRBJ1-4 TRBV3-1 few CASSQDMLGHEKLFF TGTGCCAGCAGCCAAGATATGTTGGGCCATGAAAAACTGTTTTTT
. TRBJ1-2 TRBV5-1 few CASILVAGDTGGYTF TGCGCCAGCATCTTGGTAGCAGGGGATACGGGTGGCTACACCTTC
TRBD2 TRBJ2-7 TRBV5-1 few CASSLLKREGREQYF TGCGCCAGCAGCCTTCTTAAGCGGGAGGGCCGCGAGCAGTACTTC
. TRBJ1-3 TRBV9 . CASSVGQGGNTIYF TGTGCCAGCAGCGTAGGTCAGGGAGGAAACACCATATATTTT
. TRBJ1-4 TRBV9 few CASSVAQQGPLNEKLFF TGTGCCAGCAGCGTAGCCCAACAAGGGCCTCTTAATGAAAAACTGTTTTTT
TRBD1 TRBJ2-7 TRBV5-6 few CASSWTGGISSYEQYF TGTGCCAGCAGCTGGACAGGCGGAATTTCCTCCTACGAGCAGTACTTC
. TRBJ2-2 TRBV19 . CASSIKRGPTGELFF TGTGCCAGTAGTATAAAGAGGGGTCCCACCGGGGAGCTGTTTTTT
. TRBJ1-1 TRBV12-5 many CASQGALSTEAFF TGTGCTAGTCAAGGGGCCCTGAGCACTGAAGCTTTCTTT
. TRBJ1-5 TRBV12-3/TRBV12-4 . CASSPGNWNQPQHF TGTGCCAGCAGCCCCGGCAATTGGAATCAGCCCCAGCATTTT
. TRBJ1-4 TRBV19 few CASSTTGTKGEKLFF TGTGCCAGTAGTACGACCGGGACAAAGGGGGAAAAACTGTTTTTT
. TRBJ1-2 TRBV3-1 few CASSPRPRAGTYGYTF TGTGCCAGCAGCCCACGCCCCAGAGCAGGGACCTATGGCTACACCTTC
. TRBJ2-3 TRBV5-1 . CASSLSPSTDTQYF TGTGCCAGCAGCCTTAGTCCTAGCACAGATACGCAGTATTTT
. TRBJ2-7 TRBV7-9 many CASSGTPSYEQYF TGTGCCAGCAGCGGGACACCCTCCTACGAGCAGTACTTC
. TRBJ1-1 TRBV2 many CASSEDTEAFF TGTGCCAGCAGTGAGGACACTGAAGCTTTCTTT
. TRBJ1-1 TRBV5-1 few CASSPGPSGVTEAFF TGCGCCAGCAGCCCCGGACCTAGCGGAGTCACTGAAGCTTTCTTT
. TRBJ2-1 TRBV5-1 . CASRQEGSIGNEQFF TGCGCCAGCAGACAAGAGGGCTCCATCGGCAATGAGCAGTTCTTC
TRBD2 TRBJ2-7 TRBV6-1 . CASGLAVSYEQYF TGTGCCAGCGGACTAGCAGTCTCCTACGAGCAGTACTTC
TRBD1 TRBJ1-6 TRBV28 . CASSPVRDRHSPLHF TGTGCCAGCAGTCCAGTACGGGACAGGCATTCACCCCTCCACTTT
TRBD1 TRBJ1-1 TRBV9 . CASSVGTGLEAFF TGTGCCAGCAGCGTGGGGACAGGGCTCGAAGCTTTCTTT
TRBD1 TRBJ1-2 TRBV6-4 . CASSYSGTGNYGYTF TGTGCCAGCAGTTACTCAGGGACAGGGAACTATGGCTACACCTTC
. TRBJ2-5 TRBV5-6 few CASSLEGGTYQETQYF TGTGCCAGCAGCTTGGAAGGCGGAACGTACCAAGAGACCCAGTACTTC
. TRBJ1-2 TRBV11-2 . CASTSWGDRQNYGYTF TGTGCCAGCACCTCTTGGGGAGATCGCCAAAACTATGGCTACACCTTC